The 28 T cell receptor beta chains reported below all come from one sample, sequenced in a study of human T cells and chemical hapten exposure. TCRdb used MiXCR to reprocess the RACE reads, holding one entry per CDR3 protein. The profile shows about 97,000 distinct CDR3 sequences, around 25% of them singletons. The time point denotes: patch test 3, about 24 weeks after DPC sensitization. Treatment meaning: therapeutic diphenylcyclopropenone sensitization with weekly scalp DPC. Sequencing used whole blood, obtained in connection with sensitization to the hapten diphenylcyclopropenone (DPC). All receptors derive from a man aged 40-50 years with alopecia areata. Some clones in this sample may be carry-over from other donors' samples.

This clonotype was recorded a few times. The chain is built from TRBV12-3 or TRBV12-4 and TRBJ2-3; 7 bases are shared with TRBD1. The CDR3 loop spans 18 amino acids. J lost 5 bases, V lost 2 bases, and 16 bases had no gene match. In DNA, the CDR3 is TGTGCCAGCAGTTTAATACGATCAGTAAATGACAGGGTAGATACGCAGTATTTT. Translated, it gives CASSLIRSVNDRVDTQYF.

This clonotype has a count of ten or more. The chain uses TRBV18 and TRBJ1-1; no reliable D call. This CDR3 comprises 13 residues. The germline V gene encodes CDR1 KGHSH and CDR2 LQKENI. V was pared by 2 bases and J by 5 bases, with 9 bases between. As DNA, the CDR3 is TGTGCCAGCTCACCAATGGGCGGAACTGAAGCTTTCTTT. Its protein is CASSPMGGTEAFF.

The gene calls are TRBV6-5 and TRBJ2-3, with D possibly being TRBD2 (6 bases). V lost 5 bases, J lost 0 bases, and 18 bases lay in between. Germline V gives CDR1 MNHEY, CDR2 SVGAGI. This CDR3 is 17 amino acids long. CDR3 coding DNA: TGTGCCAGCAGTGGTCCTGGTTTTGCGGGAAGCACAGATACGCAGTATTTT. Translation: CASSGPGFAGSTDTQYF.

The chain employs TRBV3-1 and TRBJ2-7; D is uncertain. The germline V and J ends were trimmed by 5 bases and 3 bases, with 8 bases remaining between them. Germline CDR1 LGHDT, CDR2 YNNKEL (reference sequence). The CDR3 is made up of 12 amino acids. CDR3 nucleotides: TGTGCCAGCAGCACTGCCGGCTACGAGCAGTACTTC. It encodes CASSTAGYEQYF.

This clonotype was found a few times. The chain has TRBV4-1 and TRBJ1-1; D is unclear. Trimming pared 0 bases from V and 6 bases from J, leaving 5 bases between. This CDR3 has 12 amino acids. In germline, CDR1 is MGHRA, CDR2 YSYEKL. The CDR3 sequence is CASSQDGAEAFF. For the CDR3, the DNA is TGCGCCAGCAGCCAAGATGGGGCTGAAGCTTTCTTT.

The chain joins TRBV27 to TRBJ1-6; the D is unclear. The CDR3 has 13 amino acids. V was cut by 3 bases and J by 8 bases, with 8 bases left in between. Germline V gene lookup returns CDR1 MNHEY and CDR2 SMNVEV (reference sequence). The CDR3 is CASSFGSDSPLHF. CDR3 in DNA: TGTGCCAGCAGTTTTGGCAGTGATTCACCCCTCCACTTT.

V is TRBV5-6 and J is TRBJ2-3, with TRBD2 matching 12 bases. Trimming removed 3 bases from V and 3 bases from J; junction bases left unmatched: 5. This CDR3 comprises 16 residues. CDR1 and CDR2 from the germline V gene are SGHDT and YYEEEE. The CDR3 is CASSSKTSGRTDTQYF. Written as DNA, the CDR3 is TGTGCCAGCAGCTCCAAGACTAGCGGGAGAACAGATACGCAGTATTTT.

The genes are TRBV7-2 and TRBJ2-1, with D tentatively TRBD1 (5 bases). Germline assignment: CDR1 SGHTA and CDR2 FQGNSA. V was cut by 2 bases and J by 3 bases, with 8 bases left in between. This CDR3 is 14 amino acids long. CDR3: CASSLSDSYNEQFF. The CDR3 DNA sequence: TGTGCCAGCAGCTTATCCGACAGCTACAATGAGCAGTTCTTC.

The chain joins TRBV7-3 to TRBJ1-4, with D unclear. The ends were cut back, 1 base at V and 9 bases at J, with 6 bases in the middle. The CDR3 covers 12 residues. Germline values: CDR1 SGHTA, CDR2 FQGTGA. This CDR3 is CASSLSGKKLFF. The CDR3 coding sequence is TGTGCCAGCAGCTTAAGTGGTAAAAAACTGTTTTTT. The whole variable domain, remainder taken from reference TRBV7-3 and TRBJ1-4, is GAGVSQTPSNKVTEKGKYVELRCDPISGHTALYWYRQSLGQGPEFLIYFQGTGAADDSGLPNDRFFAVRPEGSVSTLKIQRTERGDSAVYLCASSLSGKKLFFGSGTQLSVL.

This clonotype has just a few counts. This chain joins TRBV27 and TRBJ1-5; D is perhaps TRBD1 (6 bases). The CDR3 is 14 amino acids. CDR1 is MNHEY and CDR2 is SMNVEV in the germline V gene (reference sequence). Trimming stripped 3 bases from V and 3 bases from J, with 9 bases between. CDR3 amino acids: CASSLTGINQPQHF. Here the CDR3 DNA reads TGTGCCAGCAGTTTGACAGGAATCAATCAGCCCCAGCATTTT.

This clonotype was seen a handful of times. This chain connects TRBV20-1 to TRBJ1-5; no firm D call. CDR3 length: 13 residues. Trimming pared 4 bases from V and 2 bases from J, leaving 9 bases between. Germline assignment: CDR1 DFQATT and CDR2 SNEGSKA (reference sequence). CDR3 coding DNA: TGCAGTGCTAAGACCAGCGGCAATCAGCCCCAGCATTTT. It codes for CSAKTSGNQPQHF.

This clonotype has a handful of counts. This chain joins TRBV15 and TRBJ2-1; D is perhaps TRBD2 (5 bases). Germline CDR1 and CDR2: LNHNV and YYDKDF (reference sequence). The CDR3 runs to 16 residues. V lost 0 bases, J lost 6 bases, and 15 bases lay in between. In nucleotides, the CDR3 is TGTGCCACCAGCAGAGACAAGGGAGTCGGCTTCAATGAGCAGTTCTTC. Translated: CATSRDKGVGFNEQFF. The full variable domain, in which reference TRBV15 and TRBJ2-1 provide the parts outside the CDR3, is DAMVIQNPRYQVTQFGKPVTLSCSQTLNHNVMYWYQQKSSQAPKLLFHYYDKDFNNEADTPDNFQSRRPNTSFCFLDIRSPGLGDTAMYLCATSRDKGVGFNEQFFGPGTRLTVL.

The CDR3 spells CASGGGDVSGANVLTF. DNA for the CDR3: TGTGCCAGCGGCGGTGGGGACGTCTCTGGGGCCAACGTCCTGACTTTC. The chain combines TRBV25-1 with TRBJ2-6, with D perhaps being TRBD1 or TRBD2 (5 bases each). Germline CDR1 is MGHDK and CDR2 is SYGVNS. Trimming stripped 8 bases from V and 0 bases from J, with 14 bases between. The CDR3 is made up of 16 amino acids.

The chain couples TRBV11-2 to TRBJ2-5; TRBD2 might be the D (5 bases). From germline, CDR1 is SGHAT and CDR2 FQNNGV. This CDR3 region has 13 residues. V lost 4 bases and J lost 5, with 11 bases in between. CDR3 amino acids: CASSSGECETQYF. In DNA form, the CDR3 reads TGTGCCAGCAGCTCCGGGGAATGCGAGACCCAGTACTTC.

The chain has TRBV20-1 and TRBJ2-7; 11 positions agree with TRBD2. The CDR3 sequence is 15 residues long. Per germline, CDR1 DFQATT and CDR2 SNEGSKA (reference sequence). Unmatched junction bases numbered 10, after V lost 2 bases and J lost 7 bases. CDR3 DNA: TGCAGTGCTAGACTTAGCGGGAGGGCCGGTAGGGAGCAGTACTTC. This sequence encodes CSARLSGRAGREQYF.

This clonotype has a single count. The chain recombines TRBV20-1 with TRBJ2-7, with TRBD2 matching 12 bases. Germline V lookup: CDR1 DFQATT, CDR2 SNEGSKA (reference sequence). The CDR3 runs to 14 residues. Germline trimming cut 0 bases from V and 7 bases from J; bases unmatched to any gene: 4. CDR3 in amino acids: CSARDPSGRGEQYF. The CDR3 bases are TGCAGTGCTAGAGACCCTAGCGGGAGGGGTGAGCAGTACTTC.

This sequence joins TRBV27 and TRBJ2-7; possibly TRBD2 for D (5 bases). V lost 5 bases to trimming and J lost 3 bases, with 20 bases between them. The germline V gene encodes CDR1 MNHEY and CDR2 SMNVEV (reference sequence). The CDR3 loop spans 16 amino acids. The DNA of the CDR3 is TGTGCCAGCAGTCCCACCCGGGCGGGCACCGGCTACGAGCAGTACTTC. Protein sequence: CASSPTRAGTGYEQYF.

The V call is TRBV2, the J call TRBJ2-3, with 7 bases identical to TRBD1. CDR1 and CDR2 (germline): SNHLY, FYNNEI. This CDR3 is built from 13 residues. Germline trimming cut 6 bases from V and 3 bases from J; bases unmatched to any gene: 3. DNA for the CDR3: TGTGCCAGCAGCCGGGACAGAACAGATACGCAGTATTTT. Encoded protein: CASSRDRTDTQYF. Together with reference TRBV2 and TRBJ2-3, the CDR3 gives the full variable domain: EPEVTQTPSHQVTQMGQEVILRCVPISNHLYFYWYRQILGQKVEFLVSFYNNEISEKSEIFDDQFSVERPDGSNFTLKIRSTKLEDSAMYFCASSRDRTDTQYFGPGTRLTVL.

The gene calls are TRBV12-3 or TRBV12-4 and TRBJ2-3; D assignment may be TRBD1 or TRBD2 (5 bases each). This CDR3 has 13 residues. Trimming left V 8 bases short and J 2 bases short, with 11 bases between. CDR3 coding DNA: TGTGCCAGCGGGACCCGGAACACAGATACGCAGTATTTT. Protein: CASGTRNTDTQYF.

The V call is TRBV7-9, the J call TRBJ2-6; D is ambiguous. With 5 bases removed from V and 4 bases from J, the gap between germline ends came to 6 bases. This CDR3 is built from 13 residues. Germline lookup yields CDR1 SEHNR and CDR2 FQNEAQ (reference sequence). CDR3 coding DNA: TGTGCCAGCAGCCCCTCCGGGGCCAACGTCCTGACTTTC. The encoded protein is CASSPSGANVLTF.

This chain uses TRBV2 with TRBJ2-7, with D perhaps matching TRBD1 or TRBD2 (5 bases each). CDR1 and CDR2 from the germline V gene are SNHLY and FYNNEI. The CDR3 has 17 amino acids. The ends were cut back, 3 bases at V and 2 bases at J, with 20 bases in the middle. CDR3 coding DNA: TGTGCCAGCAGTGAGGAGATCCTAGTTTGGGGGACCTACGAGCAGTACTTC. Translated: CASSEEILVWGTYEQYF.

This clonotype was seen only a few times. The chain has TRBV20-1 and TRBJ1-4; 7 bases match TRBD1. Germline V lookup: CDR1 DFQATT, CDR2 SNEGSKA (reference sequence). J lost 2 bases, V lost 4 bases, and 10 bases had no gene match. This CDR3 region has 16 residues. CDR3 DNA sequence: TGCAGTGCTACAGGGGGGCCCGGAGCCACTAATGAAAAACTGTTTTTT. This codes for CSATGGPGATNEKLFF.

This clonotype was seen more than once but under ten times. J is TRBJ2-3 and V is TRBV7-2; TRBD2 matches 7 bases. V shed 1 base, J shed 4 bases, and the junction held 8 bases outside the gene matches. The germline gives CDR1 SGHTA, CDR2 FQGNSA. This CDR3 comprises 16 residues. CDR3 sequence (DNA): TGTGCCAGCAGCTTAGTGCCAGCGGGATTACCAGATACGCAGTATTTT. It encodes CASSLVPAGLPDTQYF.

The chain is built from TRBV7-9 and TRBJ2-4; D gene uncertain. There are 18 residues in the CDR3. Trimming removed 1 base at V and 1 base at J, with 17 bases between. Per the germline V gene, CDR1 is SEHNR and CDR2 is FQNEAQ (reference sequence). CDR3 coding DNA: TGTGCCAGCAGCTTAGACCGTGGGCGTTACGGGGCCAAAAACATTCAGTACTTC. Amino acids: CASSLDRGRYGAKNIQYF.

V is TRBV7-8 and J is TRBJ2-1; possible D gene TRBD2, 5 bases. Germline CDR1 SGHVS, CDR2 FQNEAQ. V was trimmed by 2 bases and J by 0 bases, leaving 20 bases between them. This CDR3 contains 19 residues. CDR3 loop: CASSLRSGLGRSSYNEQFF. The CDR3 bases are TGTGCCAGCAGCTTACGGAGCGGTCTCGGTAGAAGCTCCTACAATGAGCAGTTCTTC.

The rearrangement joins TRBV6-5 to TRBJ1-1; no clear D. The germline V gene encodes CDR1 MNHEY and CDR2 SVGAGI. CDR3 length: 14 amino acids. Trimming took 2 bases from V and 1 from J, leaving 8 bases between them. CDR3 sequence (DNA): TGTGCCAGCAGTTACGGAGACGCGAACACTGAAGCTTTCTTT. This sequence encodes CASSYGDANTEAFF.

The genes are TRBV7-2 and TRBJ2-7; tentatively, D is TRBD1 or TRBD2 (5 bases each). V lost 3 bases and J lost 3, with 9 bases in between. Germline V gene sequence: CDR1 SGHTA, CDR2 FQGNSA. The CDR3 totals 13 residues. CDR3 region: CASSFRDGYEQYF. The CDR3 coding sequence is TGTGCCAGCAGCTTCCGGGACGGCTACGAGCAGTACTTC.

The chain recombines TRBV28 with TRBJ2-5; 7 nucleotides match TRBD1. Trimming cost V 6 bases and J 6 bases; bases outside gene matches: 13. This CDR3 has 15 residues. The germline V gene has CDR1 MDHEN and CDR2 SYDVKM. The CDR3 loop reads CASSLLTGVGKTQYF. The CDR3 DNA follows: TGTGCCAGCAGCCTATTAACAGGGGTCGGAAAGACCCAGTACTTC. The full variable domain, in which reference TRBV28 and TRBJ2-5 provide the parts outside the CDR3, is DVKVTQSSRYLVKRTGEKVFLECVQDMDHENMFWYRQDPGLGLRLIYFSYDVKMKEKGDIPEGYSVSREKKERFSLILESASTNQTSMYLCASSLLTGVGKTQYFGPGTRLLVL.